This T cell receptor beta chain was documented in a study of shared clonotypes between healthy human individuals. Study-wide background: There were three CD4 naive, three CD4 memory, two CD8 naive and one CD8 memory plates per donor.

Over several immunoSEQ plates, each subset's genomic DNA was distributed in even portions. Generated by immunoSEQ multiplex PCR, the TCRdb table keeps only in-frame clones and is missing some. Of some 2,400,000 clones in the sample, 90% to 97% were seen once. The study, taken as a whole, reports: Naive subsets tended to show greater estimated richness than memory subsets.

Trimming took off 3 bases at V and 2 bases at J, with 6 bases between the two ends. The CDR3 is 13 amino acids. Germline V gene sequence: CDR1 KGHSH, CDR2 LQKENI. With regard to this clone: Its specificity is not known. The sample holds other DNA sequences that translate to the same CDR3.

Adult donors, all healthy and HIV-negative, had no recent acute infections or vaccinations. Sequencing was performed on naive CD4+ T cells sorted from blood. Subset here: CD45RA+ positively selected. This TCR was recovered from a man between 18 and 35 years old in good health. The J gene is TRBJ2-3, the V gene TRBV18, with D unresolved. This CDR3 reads CASSPRDTDTQYF. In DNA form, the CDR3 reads TGTGCCAGCTCACCCCGAGACACAGATACGCAGTATTTT.